Listed below are T cell receptor beta chains from one sample, sequenced in a study of graft-versus-host responses after intestinal transplantation. Repertoires were generated with immunoSEQ multiplex PCR, while TCRdb's copy carries only in-frame clones and drops some. The profile shows 13,000 to 15,000 clones, 35% to 40% of them singletons. The sequenced sample was alloreactive CD8+ T cells from a mixed lymphocyte reaction culture, obtained before intestinal transplant. Receptors were obtained from a human patient who received an intestinal transplant. The CDR3 runs from the conserved cysteine through the conserved F or W. The order of the fields is D gene, J gene, V gene, clone size, CDR3 DNA, CDR3 protein. A D gene is named only where the DNA matches it firmly. The size field is filled for only some rows; it gives once, few, many or a size class.

TRBD1 TRBJ1-2 TRBV2 . TGTGCCAGCAACTGGGGACAGCCCTTCGGGAGTGACTATGGCTACACCTTC CASNWGQPFGSDYGYTF
TRBD1 TRBJ2-7 TRBV6-5 . TGTGCCAGCAGTTCAAGGGGGCCCTACGAGCAGTACTTC CASSSRGPYEQYF
. TRBJ1-2 TRBV7-9 . TGTGCCAGCAGCCGCCCGGGGGAATATGGCTACACCTTC CASSRPGEYGYTF
TRBD1 TRBJ1-5 TRBV15 . TGTGCCACCAGCAGGGACGGACAGGGCAATCAGCCCCAGCATTTT CATSRDGQGNQPQHF
TRBD2 TRBJ2-7 TRBV29-1 few TGCAGCGTTGAAGCAGCGGGAGGAACCTACGAGCAGTACTTC CSVEAAGGTYEQYF
. TRBJ1-5 TRBV11-2 . TGCGGGGTTAACGGCAATCAGCCCCAGCATTTT CGVNGNQPQHF
TRBD2 TRBJ2-7 TRBV7-9 once TGTGCCAGCAGCGCTAGCGGTTCCTACGAGCAGTACTTC CASSASGSYEQYF
. TRBJ2-7 TRBV2 medium-sized TGTGCCAGCAGTGCACAAGACTCCTACGAGCAGTACTTC CASSAQDSYEQYF
TRBD1 TRBJ2-7 TRBV29-1 . TGCAGCACGGGACAGGGGGCGGGTGAGCAGTACTTC CSTGQGAGEQYF
TRBD2 TRBJ2-1 TRBV11-2 . TGTGCCAGCAGCTTTCCGGGACCGGGGGGGTATGAGCAGTTCTTC CASSFPGPGGYEQFF
. TRBJ2-7 TRBV5-4 . TGCGCCAGCAGCCAGGCCAGGGCAGGGGCCTCCTACGAGCAGTACTTC CASSQARAGASYEQYF
TRBD2 TRBJ2-1 TRBV7-6 . TGTGCCAGCAGCTTAGTCGTAAGCGGGGGGGCCGGGGATGAGCAGTTCTTC CASSLVVSGGAGDEQFF
TRBD1 TRBJ2-7 TRBV27 . TGTGCCAGCAGAGGGACAGGGCTGTACGAGCAGTACTTC CASRGTGLYEQYF
TRBD1 TRBJ2-4 TRBV30 . TGTGCCTGGAGTGCTTCCCCTTTCACAGGGGACATTCAGTACTTC CAWSASPFTGDIQYF
TRBD2 TRBJ2-1 TRBV5-8 few TGTGCCAGCAGCTTGCGGGAGGGCCCGGATGAGCAGTTCTTC CASSLREGPDEQFF
TRBD2 TRBJ2-1 TRBV27 once TGTGCCAGCAGTTGGGGGACTAGCCCTTACAATGAGCAGTTCTTC CASSWGTSPYNEQFF
. TRBJ2-3 TRBV7-8 few TGTGCCAGCAGCTTAGAACCAGGCTATATCACAGATACGCAGTATTTT CASSLEPGYITDTQYF
. TRBJ2-7 TRBV11-2 few TGTGCCAGCAGCTCGGAGTCAGCTAGGGAGCAGTACTTC CASSSESAREQYF
. TRBJ1-2 TRBV7-9 . TGTGCCAGCAGCTCTTCCGGGTATCTCGGGGATGGCTACACCTTC CASSSSGYLGDGYTF
. TRBJ2-1 TRBV7-3 . TGTGCCAGCAGCTTAACGGTTACAAATGAGCAGTTCTTC CASSLTVTNEQFF
. TRBJ1-1 TRBV4-3 . TGCGCCAGCAGCCAAGACAGGCAGGCTTCCTACACTGAAGCTTTCTTT CASSQDRQASYTEAFF
TRBD2 TRBJ2-1 TRBV30 . TGTGCCTGGGCTACTTTTGACACTAGCGGGGTTGAGCAGTTCTTC CAWATFDTSGVEQFF
. TRBJ2-7 TRBV7-6 few TGTGCCAGCAGCTTAGTCAGGGTCGGGTACGAGCAGTACTTC CASSLVRVGYEQYF
TRBD1 TRBJ2-7 TRBV30 . TGTGCCTGGGACCCGGGACAGTCCCACGAGCAGTACTTC CAWDPGQSHEQYF
TRBD2 TRBJ2-3 TRBV11-2 . TGTGCCAGCAGCCTTGATAGCGGGAGCGATACGCAGTATTTT CASSLDSGSDTQYF
. TRBJ2-7 TRBV28 . TGTGCCAGCAGTTTGGACAGCTACGAGCAGTACTTC CASSLDSYEQYF
. TRBJ1-1 TRBV7-9 . TGTGCCAGCAGCTTAGGCGGGGCTGAAGCTTTCTTT CASSLGGAEAFF
. TRBJ1-1 TRBV4-1 few TGCGCCAGCAGCCAACGCCAACAGGGAACGACTGAAGCTTTCTTT CASSQRQQGTTEAFF
TRBD2 TRBJ2-7 TRBV9 . TGTGCCAGTTCCCGGGGGGGGCGGGAGAGGGACGAGCAGTACTTC CASSRGGRERDEQYF
TRBD1 TRBJ2-7 TRBV6-1 . TGTGCCAGCAGATACAGGGGGCCCTACGAGCAGTACTTC CASRYRGPYEQYF
. TRBJ1-1 TRBV30 . TGTGCCTGGCGTCAGTACACTGAAGCTTTCTTT CAWRQYTEAFF
. TRBJ2-6 TRBV10-1 . TGCGCCAGCAGTGACTCCAAAGATCCACAAAGTCGGGCCAACGTCCTGACTTTC CASSDSKDPQSRANVLTF
TRBD1 TRBJ1-6 TRBV12-5 . TGTGCTAGTGGTCTCGAAACCGGGACAGTCAAGGGTTCACCCCTCCACTTT CASGLETGTVKGSPLHF
TRBD2 TRBJ2-1 TRBV4-1 . TGCGCCAGCAGCCAAATCCGCGGCGGGAGGGCCGGGAATGAGCAGTTCTTC CASSQIRGGRAGNEQFF
. TRBJ2-7 TRBV15 . TGTGCCACCTCTCCGGGGAATCGCGAGCAGTACTTC CATSPGNREQYF
. TRBJ2-1 TRBV9 few TGTGCCAGCGGGGCAGGCTACAATGAGCAGTTCTTC CASGAGYNEQFF
TRBD1 TRBJ2-3 TRBV15 . TGTGCCACCAGCAGAGATCTGGACAGGGGACGATCTACGCAGTATTTT CATSRDLDRGRSTQYF
TRBD1 TRBJ1-3 TRBV4-3 few TGCGCCAGCAGCCAAGACAGGGGGCTTGGAAACACCATATATTTT CASSQDRGLGNTIYF
TRBD2 TRBJ2-3 TRBV5-8 . TGTGCCAGCAGCGTGGGACTAGCGGGAGGATCCTTCACAGATACGCAGTATTTT CASSVGLAGGSFTDTQYF
. TRBJ1-1 TRBV6-5 medium-sized TGTGCCAGCAGTTACACGGCAGGGATCACTGAAGCTTTCTTT CASSYTAGITEAFF
TRBD1 TRBJ2-7 TRBV5-1 once TGCGCCAGCAGCGACGGGACAGGGGGCGCCGAGCAGTACTTC CASSDGTGGAEQYF
TRBD2 TRBJ2-7 TRBV27 . TGTGCCAGCAGTTCAGGGACTAGCGGTCTCTCCTACGAGCAGTACTTC CASSSGTSGLSYEQYF
TRBD2 TRBJ2-3 TRBV9 few TGTGCCAGCAGCCCGCACGGGGGGGCAGATACGCAGTATTTT CASSPHGGADTQYF
TRBD2 TRBJ2-1 TRBV11-2 few TGTGCCACCGGACTAGCGGGAGTTGATGAGCAGTTCTTC CATGLAGVDEQFF
. TRBJ1-2 TRBV6-6 . TGTGCCAGCAGTTACATCTTTGGGGCTTCTAACTATGGCTACACCTTC CASSYIFGASNYGYTF
TRBD2 TRBJ2-1 TRBV4-3 few TGCGCCAGCAGCCAATCTAGCGGGGGGGCGCATGAGCAGTTCTTC CASSQSSGGAHEQFF
TRBD2 TRBJ2-7 TRBV5-5 . TGTGCCAGCAGCTTTACAAGCGGGAGCTACGAGCAGTACTTC CASSFTSGSYEQYF
. TRBJ1-1 TRBV6-5 . TGTGCCAGCAGTTATACTACAGGGATCACTGAAGCTTTCTTT CASSYTTGITEAFF
TRBD2 TRBJ2-4 TRBV7-8 . TGTGCCGGCAGCTTGGTTGGGCGCGGGGGAAAAAACATTCAGTACTTC CAGSLVGRGGKNIQYF
TRBD1 TRBJ2-1 TRBV5-1 . TGCGCCAGCAGCTTGGGGCAGGGGGCTCCCTACAATGAGCAGTTCTTC CASSLGQGAPYNEQFF
. TRBJ1-5 TRBV15 few TGTGCCACCAGCCCAGGGGGCAATCAGCCCCAGCATTTT CATSPGGNQPQHF